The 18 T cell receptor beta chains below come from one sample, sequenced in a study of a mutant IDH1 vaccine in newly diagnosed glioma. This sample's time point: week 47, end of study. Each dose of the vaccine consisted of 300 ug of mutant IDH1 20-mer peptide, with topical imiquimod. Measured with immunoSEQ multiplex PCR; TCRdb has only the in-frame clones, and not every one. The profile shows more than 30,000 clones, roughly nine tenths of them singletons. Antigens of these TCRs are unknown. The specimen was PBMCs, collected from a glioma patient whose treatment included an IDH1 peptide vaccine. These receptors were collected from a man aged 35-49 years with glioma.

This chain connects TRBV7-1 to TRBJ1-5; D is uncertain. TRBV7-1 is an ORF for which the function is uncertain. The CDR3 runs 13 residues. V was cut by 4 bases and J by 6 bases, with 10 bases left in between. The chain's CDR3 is CASSLEGFQPQHF. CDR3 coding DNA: TGTGCCAGCAGCTTAGAGGGTTTTCAGCCCCAGCATTTT.

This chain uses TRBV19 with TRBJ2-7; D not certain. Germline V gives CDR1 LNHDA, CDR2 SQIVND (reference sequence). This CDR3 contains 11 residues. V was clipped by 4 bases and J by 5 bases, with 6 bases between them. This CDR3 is CASSNVNEQYF. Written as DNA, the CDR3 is TGTGCCAGTAGTAACGTGAACGAGCAGTACTTC.

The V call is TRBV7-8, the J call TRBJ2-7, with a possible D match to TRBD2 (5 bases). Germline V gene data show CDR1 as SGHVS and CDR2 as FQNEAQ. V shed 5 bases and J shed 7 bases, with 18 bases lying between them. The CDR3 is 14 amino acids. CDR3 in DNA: TGTGCCAGCAGCATTATTTCCGGGGATCGGGAGCAGTACTTC. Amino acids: CASSIISGDREQYF.

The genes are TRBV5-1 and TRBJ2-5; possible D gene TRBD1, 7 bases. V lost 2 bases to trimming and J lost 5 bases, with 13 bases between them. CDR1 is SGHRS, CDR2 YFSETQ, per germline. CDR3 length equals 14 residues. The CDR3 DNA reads TGCGCCAGCAGCTTATCAGGGGGGCCGGAGACCCAGTACTTC. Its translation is CASSLSGGPETQYF.

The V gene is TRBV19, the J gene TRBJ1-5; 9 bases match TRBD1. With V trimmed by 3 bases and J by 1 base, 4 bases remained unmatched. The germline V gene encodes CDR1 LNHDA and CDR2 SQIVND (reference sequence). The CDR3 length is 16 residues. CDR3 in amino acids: CASSITGGLSNQPQHF. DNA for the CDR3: TGTGCCAGTAGTATTACAGGGGGCTTGAGCAATCAGCCCCAGCATTTT.

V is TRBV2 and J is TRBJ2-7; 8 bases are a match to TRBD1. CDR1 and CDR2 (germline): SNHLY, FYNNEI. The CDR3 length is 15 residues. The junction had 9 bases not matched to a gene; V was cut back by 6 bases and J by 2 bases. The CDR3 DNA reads TGTGCCAGCAGGCCGACTGGACAGGGTACCTACGAGCAGTACTTC. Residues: CASRPTGQGTYEQYF.

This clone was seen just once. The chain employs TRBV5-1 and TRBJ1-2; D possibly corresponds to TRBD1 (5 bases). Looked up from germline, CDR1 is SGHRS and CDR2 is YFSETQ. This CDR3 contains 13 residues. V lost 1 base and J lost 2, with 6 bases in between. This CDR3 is CASSLQGNYGYTF. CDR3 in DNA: TGCGCCAGCAGCTTGCAGGGCAACTATGGCTACACCTTC. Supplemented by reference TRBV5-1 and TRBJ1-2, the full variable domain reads KAGVTQTPRYLIKTRGQQVTLSCSPISGHRSVSWYQQTPGQGLQFLFEYFSETQRNKGNFPGRFSGRQFSNSRSEMNVSTLELGDSALYLCASSLQGNYGYTFGSGTRLTVV.

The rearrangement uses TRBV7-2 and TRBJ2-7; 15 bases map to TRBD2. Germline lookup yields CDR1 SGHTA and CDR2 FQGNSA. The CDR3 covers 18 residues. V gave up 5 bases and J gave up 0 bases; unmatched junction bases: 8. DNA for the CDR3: TGTGCCAGCAGCCGGACTAGCGGGAGGGCGTGGGGCTCCTACGAGCAGTACTTC. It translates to CASSRTSGRAWGSYEQYF. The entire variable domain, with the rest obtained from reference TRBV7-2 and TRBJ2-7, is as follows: GAGVSQSPSNKVTEKGKDVELRCDPISGHTALYWYRQSLGQGLEFLIYFQGNSAPDKSGLPSDRFSAERTGGSVSTLTIQRTQQEDSAVYLCASSRTSGRAWGSYEQYFGPGTRLTVT.

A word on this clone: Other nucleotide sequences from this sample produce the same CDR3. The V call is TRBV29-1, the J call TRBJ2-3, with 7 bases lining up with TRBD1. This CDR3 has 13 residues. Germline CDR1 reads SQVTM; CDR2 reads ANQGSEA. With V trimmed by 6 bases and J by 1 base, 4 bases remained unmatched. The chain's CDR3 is CSVRQGGTDTQYF. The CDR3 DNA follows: TGCAGCGTAAGACAGGGAGGCACAGATACGCAGTATTTT.

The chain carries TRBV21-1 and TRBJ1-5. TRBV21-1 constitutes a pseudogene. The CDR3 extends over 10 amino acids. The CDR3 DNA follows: TGTGCCAGCAGCAAAGAAGGGACGGGTTTT. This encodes CASSKEGTGF.

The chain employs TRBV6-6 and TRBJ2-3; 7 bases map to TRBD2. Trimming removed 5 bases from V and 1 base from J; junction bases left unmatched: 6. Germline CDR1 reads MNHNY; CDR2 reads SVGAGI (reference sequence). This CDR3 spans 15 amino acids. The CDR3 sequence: CASSRAGMGTDTQYF. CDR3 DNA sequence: TGTGCCAGCAGTCGAGCGGGGATGGGCACAGATACGCAGTATTTT.

The CDR3 nucleotides read TGTGCCAGCAGCTTATTAGGGGCCGCTAACTATGGCTACACCTTC. Translating it yields CASSLLGAANYGYTF. The genes are TRBV11-2 and TRBJ1-2; TRBD1 might be the D (5 bases). The CDR3 spans 15 residues. V was trimmed by 2 bases and J by 0 bases, leaving 10 bases between them. The germline CDR1 and CDR2 sequences are SGHAT and FQNNGV. The full variable domain, rest sourced from reference TRBV11-2 and TRBJ1-2, is EAGVAQSPRYKIIEKRQSVAFWCNPISGHATLYWYQQILGQGPKLLIQFQNNGVVDDSQLPKDRFSAERLKGVDSTLKIQPAKLEDSAVYLCASSLLGAANYGYTFGSGTRLTVV.

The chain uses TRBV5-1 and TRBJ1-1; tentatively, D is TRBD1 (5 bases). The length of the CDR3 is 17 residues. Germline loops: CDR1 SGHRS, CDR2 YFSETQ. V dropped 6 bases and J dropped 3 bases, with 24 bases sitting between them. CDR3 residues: CASTPGWGSLRDTEAFF. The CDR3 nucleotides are TGCGCCAGCACCCCCGGTTGGGGGAGCCTTCGGGACACTGAAGCTTTCTTT.

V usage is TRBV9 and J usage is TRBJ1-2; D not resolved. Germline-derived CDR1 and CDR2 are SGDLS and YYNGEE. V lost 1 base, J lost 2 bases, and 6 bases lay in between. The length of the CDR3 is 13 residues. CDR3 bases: TGTGCCAGCAGCGTAAAAGAAAACTATGGCTACACCTTC. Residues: CASSVKENYGYTF.

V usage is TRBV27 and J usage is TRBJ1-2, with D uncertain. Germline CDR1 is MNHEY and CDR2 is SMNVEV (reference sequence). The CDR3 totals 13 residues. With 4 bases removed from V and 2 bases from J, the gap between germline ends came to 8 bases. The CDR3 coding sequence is TGTGCCAGCAGTTCAACGATCAACTATGGCTACACCTTC. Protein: CASSSTINYGYTF.

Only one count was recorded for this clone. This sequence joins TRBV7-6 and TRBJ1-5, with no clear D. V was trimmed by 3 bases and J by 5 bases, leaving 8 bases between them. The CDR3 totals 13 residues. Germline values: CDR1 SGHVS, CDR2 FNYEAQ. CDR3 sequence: CASSLTRDQPQHF. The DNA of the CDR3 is TGTGCCAGCAGCTTGACGCGGGATCAGCCCCAGCATTTT. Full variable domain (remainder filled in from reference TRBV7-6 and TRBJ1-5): GAGVSQSPRYKVTKRGQDVALRCDPISGHVSLYWYRQALGQGPEFLTYFNYEAQQDKSGLPNDRFSAERPEGSISTLTIQRTEQRDSAMYRCASSLTRDQPQHFGDGTRLSIL.

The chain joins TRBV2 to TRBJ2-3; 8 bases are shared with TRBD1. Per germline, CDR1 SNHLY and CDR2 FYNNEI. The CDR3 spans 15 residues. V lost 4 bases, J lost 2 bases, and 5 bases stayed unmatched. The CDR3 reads CASSGDRGPTDTQYF. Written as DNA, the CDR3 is TGTGCCAGCAGTGGCGACAGGGGCCCCACAGATACGCAGTATTTT. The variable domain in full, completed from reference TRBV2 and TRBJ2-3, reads EPEVTQTPSHQVTQMGQEVILRCVPISNHLYFYWYRQILGQKVEFLVSFYNNEISEKSEIFDDQFSVERPDGSNFTLKIRSTKLEDSAMYFCASSGDRGPTDTQYFGPGTRLTVL.

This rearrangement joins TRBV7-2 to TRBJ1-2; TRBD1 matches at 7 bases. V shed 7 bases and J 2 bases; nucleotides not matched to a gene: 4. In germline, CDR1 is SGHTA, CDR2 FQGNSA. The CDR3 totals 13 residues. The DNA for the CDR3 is TGTGCCAGCACCGGGACAGCAAACTATGGCTACACCTTC. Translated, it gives CASTGTANYGYTF.